This TCR beta chain is drawn from a study of CD4 T cells in relation to SARS-CoV-2 and coronaviruses. Whole-study findings and limits: Pre-pandemic and post-infection samples never came from the same donor. Compared with monoreactive clones, crossreactive clones showed significantly weaker SARS-CoV-2 expansion.

The CDR3 covers 15 residues. Trimming stripped 0 bases from V and 12 bases from J, with 15 bases between. CDR1 and CDR2 from the germline V gene are KGHSH and LQKENI. Concerning this clone itself: Its antigen is unknown.

Profiling relied on immunoSEQ multiplex PCR, and the TCRdb table lists in-frame clones only, not all of them. The table shows about 68,000 clones, with approximately 95% occurring only once. Unexposed donor CD4+ T cells date from about 2011-2018, before the COVID-19 pandemic. The clonotype was recovered from a human donor in good health. The rearrangement links TRBV18 to TRBJ2-6, with D hard to call. Sequencing was done on a sample of naive CD4+ T cells from PBMCs. Subset defined: naive CD4+ T cells isolated by negative enrichment. CDR3 sequence (DNA): TGTGCCAGCTCACCACCGGCCGGATTGCGGATCGTCCTGACTTTC. Amino acids: CASSPPAGLRIVLTF.